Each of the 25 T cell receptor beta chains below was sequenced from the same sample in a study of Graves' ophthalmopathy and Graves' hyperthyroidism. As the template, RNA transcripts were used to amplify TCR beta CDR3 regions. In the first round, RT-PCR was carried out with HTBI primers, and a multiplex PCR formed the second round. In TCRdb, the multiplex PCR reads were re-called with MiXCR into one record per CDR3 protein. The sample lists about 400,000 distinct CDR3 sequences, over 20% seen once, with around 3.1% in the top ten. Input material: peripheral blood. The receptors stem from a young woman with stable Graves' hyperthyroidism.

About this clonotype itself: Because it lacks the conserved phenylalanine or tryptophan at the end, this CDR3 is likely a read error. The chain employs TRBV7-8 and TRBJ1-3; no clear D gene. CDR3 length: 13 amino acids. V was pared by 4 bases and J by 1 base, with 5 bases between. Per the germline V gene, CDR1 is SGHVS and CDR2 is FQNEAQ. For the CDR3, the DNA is TGTGCCAGCAGCTGGTCGTCTGGAAACACCATATATGTT. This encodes CASSWSSGNTIYV.

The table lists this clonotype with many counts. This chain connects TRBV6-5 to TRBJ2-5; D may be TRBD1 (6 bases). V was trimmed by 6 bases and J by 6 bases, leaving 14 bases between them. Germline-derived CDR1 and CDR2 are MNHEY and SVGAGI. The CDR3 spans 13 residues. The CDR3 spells CASSTQGSKTQYF. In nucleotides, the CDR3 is TGTGCCAGCAGCACCCAGGGGTCCAAGACCCAGTACTTC.

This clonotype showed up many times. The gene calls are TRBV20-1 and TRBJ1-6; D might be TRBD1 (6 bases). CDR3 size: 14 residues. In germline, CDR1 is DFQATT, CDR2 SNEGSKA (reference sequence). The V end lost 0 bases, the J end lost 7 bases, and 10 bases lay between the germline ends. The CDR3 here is CSARDLGGNSPLHF. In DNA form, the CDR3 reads TGCAGTGCTAGAGATCTGGGGGGCAATTCACCCCTCCACTTT.

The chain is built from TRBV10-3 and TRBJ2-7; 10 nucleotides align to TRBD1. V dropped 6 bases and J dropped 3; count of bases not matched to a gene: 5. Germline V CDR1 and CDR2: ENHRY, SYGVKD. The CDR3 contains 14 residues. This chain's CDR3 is CAIRGDRGSYEQYF. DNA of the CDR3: TGTGCCATCAGGGGGGACAGGGGCAGCTACGAGCAGTACTTC.

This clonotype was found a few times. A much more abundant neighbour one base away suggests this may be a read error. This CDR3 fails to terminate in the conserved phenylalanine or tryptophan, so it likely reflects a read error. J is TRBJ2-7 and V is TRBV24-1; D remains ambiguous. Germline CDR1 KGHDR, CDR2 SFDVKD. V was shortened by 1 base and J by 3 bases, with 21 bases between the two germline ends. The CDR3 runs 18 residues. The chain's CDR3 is CATSDLPWEGRTIYEQYY. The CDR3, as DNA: TGTGCCACCAGTGATTTACCTTGGGAAGGACGGACGATCTACGAGCAGTACTAC.

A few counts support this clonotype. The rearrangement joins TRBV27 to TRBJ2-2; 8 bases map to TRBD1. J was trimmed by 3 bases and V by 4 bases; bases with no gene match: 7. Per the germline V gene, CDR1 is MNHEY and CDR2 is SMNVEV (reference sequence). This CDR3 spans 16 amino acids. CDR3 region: CASSSGQGVDTGELFF. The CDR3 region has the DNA TGTGCCAGCAGTTCTGGACAGGGTGTGGACACCGGGGAGCTGTTTTTT.

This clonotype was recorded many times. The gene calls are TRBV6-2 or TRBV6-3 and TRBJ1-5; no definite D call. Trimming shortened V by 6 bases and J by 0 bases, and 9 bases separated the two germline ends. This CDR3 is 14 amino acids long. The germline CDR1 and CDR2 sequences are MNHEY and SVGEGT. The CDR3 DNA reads TGTGCCAGCAGGGACGGATTTAGCAATCAGCCCCAGCATTTT. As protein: CASRDGFSNQPQHF.

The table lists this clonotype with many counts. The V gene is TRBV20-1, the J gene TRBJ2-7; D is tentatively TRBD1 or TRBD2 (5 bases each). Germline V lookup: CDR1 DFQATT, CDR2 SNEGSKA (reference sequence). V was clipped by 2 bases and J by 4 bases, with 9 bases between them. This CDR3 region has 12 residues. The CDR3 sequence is CSARRDGYEQYF. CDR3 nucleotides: TGCAGTGCTAGACGGGACGGGTACGAGCAGTACTTC.

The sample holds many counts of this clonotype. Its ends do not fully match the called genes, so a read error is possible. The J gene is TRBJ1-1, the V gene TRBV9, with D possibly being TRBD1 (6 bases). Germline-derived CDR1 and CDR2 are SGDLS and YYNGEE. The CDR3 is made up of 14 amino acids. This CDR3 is CASSVGGRGTEAFF. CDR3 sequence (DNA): TGCGCCAGCAGTGTAGGGGGAAGAGGCACTGAAGCTTTCTTT.

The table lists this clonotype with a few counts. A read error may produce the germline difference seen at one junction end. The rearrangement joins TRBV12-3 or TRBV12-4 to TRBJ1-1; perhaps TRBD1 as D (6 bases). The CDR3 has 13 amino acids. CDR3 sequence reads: CASSLGGDTEACF. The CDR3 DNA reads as TGTGCCAGCAGTTTAGGGGGGGACACTGAAGCTTGCTTT.

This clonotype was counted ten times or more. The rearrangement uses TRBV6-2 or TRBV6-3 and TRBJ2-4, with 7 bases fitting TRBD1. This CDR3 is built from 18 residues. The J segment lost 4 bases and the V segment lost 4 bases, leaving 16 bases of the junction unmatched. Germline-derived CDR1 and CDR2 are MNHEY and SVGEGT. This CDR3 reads CASSSFSFIPGQKNIQYF. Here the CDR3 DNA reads TGTGCCAGCAGTTCCTTCAGCTTTATACCGGGACAGAAAAACATTCAGTACTTC.

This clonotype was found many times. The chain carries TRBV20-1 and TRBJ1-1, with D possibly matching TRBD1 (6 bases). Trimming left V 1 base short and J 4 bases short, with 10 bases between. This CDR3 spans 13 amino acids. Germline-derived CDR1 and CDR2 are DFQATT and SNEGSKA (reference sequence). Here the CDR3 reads CSARGLGGTEAFF. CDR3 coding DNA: TGCAGTGCTAGAGGACTAGGGGGCACTGAAGCTTTCTTT.

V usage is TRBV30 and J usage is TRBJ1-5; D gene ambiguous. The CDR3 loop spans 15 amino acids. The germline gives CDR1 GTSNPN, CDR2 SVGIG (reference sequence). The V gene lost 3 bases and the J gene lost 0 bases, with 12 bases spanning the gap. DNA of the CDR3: TGTGCCTGGAGCTACGGACTGTATAGCAATCAGCCCCAGCATTTT. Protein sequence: CAWSYGLYSNQPQHF.

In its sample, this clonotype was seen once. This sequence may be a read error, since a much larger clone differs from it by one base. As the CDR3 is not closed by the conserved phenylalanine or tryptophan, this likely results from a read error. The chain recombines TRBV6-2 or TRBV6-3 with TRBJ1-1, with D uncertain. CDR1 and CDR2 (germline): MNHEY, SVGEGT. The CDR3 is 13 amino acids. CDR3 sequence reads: CAGSFDLNTEAFC. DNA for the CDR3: TGTGCCGGCAGCTTTGACCTCAACACTGAAGCTTTCTGT.

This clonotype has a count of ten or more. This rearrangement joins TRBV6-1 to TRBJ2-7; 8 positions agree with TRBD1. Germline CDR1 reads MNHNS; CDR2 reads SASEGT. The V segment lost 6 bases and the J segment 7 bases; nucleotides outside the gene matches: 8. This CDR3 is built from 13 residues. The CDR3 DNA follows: TGTGCCAGCAGATCTACAGGGGGAGGAGAGCAGTACTTC. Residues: CASRSTGGGEQYF.

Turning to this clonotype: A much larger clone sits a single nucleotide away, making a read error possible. In DNA, the CDR3 is TGTGCCTGCAGCCCAACAGCGACCGGGGAGCTGTTTTTT. Translated: CACSPTATGELFF. V and J are TRBV7-2 and TRBJ2-2; D uncertain. Germline loops: CDR1 SGHTA, CDR2 FQGNSA. CDR3 length: 13 amino acids.

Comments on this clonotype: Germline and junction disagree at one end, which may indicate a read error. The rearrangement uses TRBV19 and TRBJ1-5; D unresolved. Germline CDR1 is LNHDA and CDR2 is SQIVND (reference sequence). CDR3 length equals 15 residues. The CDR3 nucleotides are TGTGCCAGTAGTATCTTTGGAGTATCCCATCAGCCTCAGCATTTT. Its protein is CASSIFGVSHQPQHF. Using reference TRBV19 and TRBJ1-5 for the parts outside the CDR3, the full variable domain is DGGITQSPKYLFRKEGQNVTLSCEQNLNHDAMYWYRQDPGQGLRLIYYSQIVNDFQKGDIAEGYSVSREKKESFPLTVTSAQKNPTAFYLCASSIFGVSHQPQHFGDGTRLSIL.

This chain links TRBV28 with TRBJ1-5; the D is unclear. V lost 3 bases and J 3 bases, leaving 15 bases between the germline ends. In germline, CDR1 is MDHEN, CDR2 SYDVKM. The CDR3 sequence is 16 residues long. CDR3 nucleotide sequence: TGTGCCAGCAGTTTGAGAGGCGGGGTTGTCAATCAGCCCCAGCATTTT. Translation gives CASSLRGGVVNQPQHF.

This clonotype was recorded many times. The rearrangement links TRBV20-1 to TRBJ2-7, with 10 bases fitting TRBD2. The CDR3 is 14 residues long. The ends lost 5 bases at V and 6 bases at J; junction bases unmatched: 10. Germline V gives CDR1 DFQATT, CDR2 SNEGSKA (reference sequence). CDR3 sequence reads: CSAHTAGGSGEQYF. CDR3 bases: TGCAGTGCTCATACAGCGGGAGGGAGCGGCGAGCAGTACTTC.

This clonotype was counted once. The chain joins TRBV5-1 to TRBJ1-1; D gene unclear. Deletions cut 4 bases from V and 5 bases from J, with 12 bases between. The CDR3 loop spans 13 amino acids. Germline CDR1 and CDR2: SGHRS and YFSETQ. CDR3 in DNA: TGCGCCAGCAGCCCAAAACCGGGAACTGAAGCTTTCTTT. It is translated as CASSPKPGTEAFF.

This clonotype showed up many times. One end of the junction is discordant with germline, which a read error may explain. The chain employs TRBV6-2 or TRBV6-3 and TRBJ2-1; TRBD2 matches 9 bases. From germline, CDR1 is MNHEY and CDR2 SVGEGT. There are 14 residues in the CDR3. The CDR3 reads CASSQRGARNEKFF. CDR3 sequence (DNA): TGTGCCAGCAGCCAGCGGGGGGCCAGGAATGAGAAGTTCTTC.

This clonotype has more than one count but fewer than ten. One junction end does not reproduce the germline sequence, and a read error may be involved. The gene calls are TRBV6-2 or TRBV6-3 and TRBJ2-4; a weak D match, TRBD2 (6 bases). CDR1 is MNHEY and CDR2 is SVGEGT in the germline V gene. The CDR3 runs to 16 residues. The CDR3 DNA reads TGTGCCAGCAGTCGAGTCGGGGCTAGCGCACAAAACATTAAGTACTTC. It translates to CASSRVGASAQNIKYF.

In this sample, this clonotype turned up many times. The CDR3 nucleotides read TGTGCCAGCAGCCCCGGTCGGGGCTATGGCTACACCTTC. This encodes CASSPGRGYGYTF. The chain is built from TRBV7-3 and TRBJ1-2; D gene uncertain. The germline CDR1 and CDR2 sequences are SGHTA and FQGTGA. The germline V and J ends were trimmed by 5 bases and 4 bases, with 11 bases remaining between them. CDR3 length: 13 residues.

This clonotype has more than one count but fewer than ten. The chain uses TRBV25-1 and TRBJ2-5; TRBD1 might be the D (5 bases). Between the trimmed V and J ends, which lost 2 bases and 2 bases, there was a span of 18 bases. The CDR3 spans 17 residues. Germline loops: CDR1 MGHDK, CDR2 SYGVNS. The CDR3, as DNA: TGTGCCAGCAGTGAACAAAGGATGCAGGGTGGGCAAGAGACCCAGTACTTC. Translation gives CASSEQRMQGGQETQYF.

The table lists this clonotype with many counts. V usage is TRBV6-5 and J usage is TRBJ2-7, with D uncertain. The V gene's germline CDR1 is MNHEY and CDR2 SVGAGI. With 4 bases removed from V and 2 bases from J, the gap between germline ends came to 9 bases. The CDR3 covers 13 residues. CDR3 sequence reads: CASSSIAAYEQYF. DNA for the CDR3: TGTGCCAGCAGTTCTATAGCAGCCTACGAGCAGTACTTC.